Listed below are T cell receptor beta chains from one sample, sequenced in a study of Graves' ophthalmopathy and Graves' hyperthyroidism. MiXCR, run by TCRdb on the multiplex PCR reads, gives a single entry per CDR3 protein. The sample holds 170,000 or so distinct CDR3 sequences, more than 30% seen once. Sequenced: peripheral blood. Receptor source: a middle-aged woman with Graves' ophthalmopathy. Each CDR3 is given with its conserved first and last residue. Fields, in order: D gene, CDR3 length, clone size, V gene, J gene, CDR3 DNA, CDR3 protein. D genes are given only for firm matches. Not every row has a clone size; where given, it reads once, few, many or a size class.

d_call: TRBD2; cdr3_length: 15; clone_size: many; v_call: TRBV7-2; j_call: TRBJ2-7; cdr3_nt: TGTGCCAGCAGCTTAGTGGCGGGGGATTCCTACGAGCAGTACTTC; cdr3_aa: CASSLVAGDSYEQYF
d_call: .; cdr3_length: 15; clone_size: .; v_call: TRBV6-1; j_call: TRBJ2-7; cdr3_nt: TGTGCCAGCAGTGTCGGACCTACAGCCTCCTACGAGCAGTACTTC; cdr3_aa: CASSVGPTASYEQYF
d_call: TRBD1; cdr3_length: 14; clone_size: many; v_call: TRBV24-1; j_call: TRBJ1-2; cdr3_nt: TGTGCCACCAGTGACCGACAGGGGAGTCGAGGCTACACCTTC; cdr3_aa: CATSDRQGSRGYTF
d_call: .; cdr3_length: 14; clone_size: .; v_call: TRBV11-1; j_call: TRBJ2-7; cdr3_nt: TGTGCCAGCAGCTTACTACGGGCCTCCTACGAGCAGTACTTC; cdr3_aa: CASSLLRASYEQYF
d_call: TRBD2; cdr3_length: 14; clone_size: many; v_call: TRBV28; j_call: TRBJ2-3; cdr3_nt: TGTGCCAGCAGCGAGCGGGAGGGTGGGGATACGCAGTATTTT; cdr3_aa: CASSEREGGDTQYF
d_call: .; cdr3_length: 12; clone_size: .; v_call: TRBV9; j_call: TRBJ1-2; cdr3_nt: TGTGCCAGCAGCGTTAACAGGGATGGCTACACCTTC; cdr3_aa: CASSVNRDGYTF
d_call: .; cdr3_length: 15; clone_size: .; v_call: TRBV12-3/TRBV12-4; j_call: TRBJ1-3; cdr3_nt: TGTGCCAGCAGTTCCCAGGCCTTCTCTGGAAACACCATATATTTT; cdr3_aa: CASSSQAFSGNTIYF
d_call: .; cdr3_length: 16; clone_size: many; v_call: TRBV6-1; j_call: TRBJ1-6; cdr3_nt: TGTGCCAGCAGTGAAGCTGGCCGAATGTATAATTCACCCCTCCACTTT; cdr3_aa: CASSEAGRMYNSPLHF
d_call: .; cdr3_length: 15; clone_size: .; v_call: TRBV12-3/TRBV12-4; j_call: TRBJ2-6; cdr3_nt: TGTGCCAGCAGTCCCCGGATGTCTGGGGCCAACGTCCTGACTTTC; cdr3_aa: CASSPRMSGANVLTF
d_call: TRBD1; cdr3_length: 15; clone_size: once; v_call: TRBV15; j_call: TRBJ2-4; cdr3_nt: TGTGCCGCCAGCAGTTCGACAGGGGGCAAGGTCATTCAGTACTTC; cdr3_aa: CAASSSTGGKVIQYF
d_call: .; cdr3_length: 14; clone_size: many; v_call: TRBV2; j_call: TRBJ1-5; cdr3_nt: TGTGCCAGCACCGAAGCGGTAACCAATCAGCCCCAGCATTTT; cdr3_aa: CASTEAVTNQPQHF
d_call: .; cdr3_length: 11; clone_size: .; v_call: TRBV6-2/TRBV6-3; j_call: TRBJ1-6; cdr3_nt: TGTGCCAGCAGCCCAGGGTTCCCAATCCACTTT; cdr3_aa: CASSPGFPIHF
d_call: TRBD1; cdr3_length: 14; clone_size: many; v_call: TRBV20-1; j_call: TRBJ1-2; cdr3_nt: TGCAGTGCTAGACTTCAGGGGGTCGTGTATGGCTACACCTTC; cdr3_aa: CSARLQGVVYGYTF
d_call: TRBD1; cdr3_length: 15; clone_size: few; v_call: TRBV28; j_call: TRBJ1-6; cdr3_nt: TGTGCCAGCAGCGAACCGGGGGGACAGGGGATACCCCTCCACTTT; cdr3_aa: CASSEPGGQGIPLHF
d_call: .; cdr3_length: 12; clone_size: many; v_call: TRBV12-5; j_call: TRBJ2-5; cdr3_nt: TGTGCTAGTGGTTTGACACAAGAGACCCAGTACTTC; cdr3_aa: CASGLTQETQYF
d_call: .; cdr3_length: 12; clone_size: many; v_call: TRBV24-1; j_call: TRBJ2-2; cdr3_nt: TGTGCCACCAAGTCCGGGGCCGGGGAGCTGTTTTTT; cdr3_aa: CATKSGAGELFF
d_call: .; cdr3_length: 12; clone_size: many; v_call: TRBV10-3; j_call: TRBJ1-2; cdr3_nt: TGTGCCATCAGTGATTTCGGGTCGAGGTACACCTTC; cdr3_aa: CAISDFGSRYTF
d_call: .; cdr3_length: 15; clone_size: many; v_call: TRBV6-5; j_call: TRBJ1-3; cdr3_nt: TGTGCCAGCAGTTACCAGGAGAGCTCTGGAAACACCATATATTTT; cdr3_aa: CASSYQESSGNTIYF
d_call: .; cdr3_length: 13; clone_size: many; v_call: TRBV10-3; j_call: TRBJ2-4; cdr3_nt: TGTGCCATCAGTGAGTCCGGGGGAAACATTCAGTACTTC; cdr3_aa: CAISESGGNIQYF
d_call: .; cdr3_length: 15; clone_size: once; v_call: TRBV28; j_call: TRBJ2-7; cdr3_nt: TGTGCCAGCAGTTTTCAGGGGCATTCCGTCTACGAGCAGTACTTC; cdr3_aa: CASSFQGHSVYEQYF
d_call: .; cdr3_length: 15; clone_size: many; v_call: TRBV11-1; j_call: TRBJ2-2; cdr3_nt: TGTGCCAGCAGCAAGACCGGGGGGCTCACCGGGGAGCTGTTTTTT; cdr3_aa: CASSKTGGLTGELFF
d_call: .; cdr3_length: 18; clone_size: many; v_call: TRBV5-1; j_call: TRBJ1-1; cdr3_nt: TGCGCCAGCAGCTTGGTGCTCCAGACTAACTACATGAACACTGAAGCTTTCTTT; cdr3_aa: CASSLVLQTNYMNTEAFF
d_call: TRBD1; cdr3_length: 15; clone_size: many; v_call: TRBV19; j_call: TRBJ2-7; cdr3_nt: TGTGCCAGTAGTAAATCCGGGACAGGGTTTAGGGAGCAGTACTTC; cdr3_aa: CASSKSGTGFREQYF
d_call: .; cdr3_length: 12; clone_size: many; v_call: TRBV6-1; j_call: TRBJ2-7; cdr3_nt: TGTGCCAGCACTGGGGACCGCTACGAGCAGTACTTC; cdr3_aa: CASTGDRYEQYF
d_call: TRBD2; cdr3_length: 17; clone_size: .; v_call: TRBV4-2; j_call: TRBJ2-7; cdr3_nt: TGTGCCAGCAGCCAAGTGGGGAGGACTAGCGTTCCCTACGAGCAGTACTTC; cdr3_aa: CASSQVGRTSVPYEQYF
d_call: .; cdr3_length: 15; clone_size: many; v_call: TRBV7-3; j_call: TRBJ2-6; cdr3_nt: TGTGCCAGCAGTCGGGGACTGGGTGGGGCCAACGTCCTGACTTTC; cdr3_aa: CASSRGLGGANVLTF
d_call: TRBD1; cdr3_length: 15; clone_size: many; v_call: TRBV6-5; j_call: TRBJ1-1; cdr3_nt: TGTGCCAGCAGTTACTCCTCAGGGGGCGACACTGAAGCTTTCTTT; cdr3_aa: CASSYSSGGDTEAFF
d_call: .; cdr3_length: 14; clone_size: many; v_call: TRBV7-2; j_call: TRBJ1-1; cdr3_nt: TGTGCCAGCAGCTTAGACCGTTCGAACACTGAAGCTTTCTTT; cdr3_aa: CASSLDRSNTEAFF
d_call: .; cdr3_length: 15; clone_size: many; v_call: TRBV7-8; j_call: TRBJ1-2; cdr3_nt: TGTGCCAGCAGTCACAGGACAGACGGACCCTATGGCTACACCTTC; cdr3_aa: CASSHRTDGPYGYTF
d_call: .; cdr3_length: 14; clone_size: many; v_call: TRBV13; j_call: TRBJ2-7; cdr3_nt: TGTGCCAGCAGCTTAGGCGTCAGGGCATACGAGCAGTACTTC; cdr3_aa: CASSLGVRAYEQYF
d_call: .; cdr3_length: 13; clone_size: .; v_call: TRBV11-2; j_call: TRBJ1-2; cdr3_nt: TGTGCTTGCGGCCCGGTTGCTAACTATGGCTACACCTTC; cdr3_aa: CACGPVANYGYTF
d_call: .; cdr3_length: 14; clone_size: .; v_call: TRBV27; j_call: TRBJ1-1; cdr3_nt: TGTGCCAGCAGTTTATTGTTTCGCGGGACTGAAGCTTTCTTT; cdr3_aa: CASSLLFRGTEAFF
d_call: .; cdr3_length: 15; clone_size: .; v_call: TRBV6-2/TRBV6-3; j_call: TRBJ2-7; cdr3_nt: TGTGCCAGCAGATTAGAGGAGGGAGCTCCCTACGAGCAGTACTTC; cdr3_aa: CASRLEEGAPYEQYF
d_call: .; cdr3_length: 15; clone_size: .; v_call: TRBV7-2; j_call: TRBJ1-2; cdr3_nt: TGTGCCAGCAGCTTAGGAGGGGAGGGTGGCTATGGCTACACCTTC; cdr3_aa: CASSLGGEGGYGYTF
d_call: TRBD1; cdr3_length: 14; clone_size: many; v_call: TRBV6-1; j_call: TRBJ2-7; cdr3_nt: TGTGCCAGCAAGGAACAGGGGAATTTCTACGAGCAGTACTTC; cdr3_aa: CASKEQGNFYEQYF
d_call: .; cdr3_length: 14; clone_size: few; v_call: TRBV29-1; j_call: TRBJ2-5; cdr3_nt: TGCAGCGGATCAACCAGGAGCCCTGAGTTGACCCAGTACTTC; cdr3_aa: CSGSTRSPELTQYF
d_call: .; cdr3_length: 15; clone_size: .; v_call: TRBV12-3/TRBV12-4; j_call: TRBJ2-5; cdr3_nt: TGTGCCAGCAGCCTAAACCAAGAGTTTCAAGAGACCCAGTACTTC; cdr3_aa: CASSLNQEFQETQYF
d_call: TRBD1; cdr3_length: 15; clone_size: few; v_call: TRBV6-1; j_call: TRBJ2-5; cdr3_nt: TGTGCCAGCAGCGAGACAGGGAAGGCCCAAGAGACCCAGTACTTC; cdr3_aa: CASSETGKAQETQYF
d_call: TRBD2; cdr3_length: 15; clone_size: many; v_call: TRBV9; j_call: TRBJ2-2; cdr3_nt: TGTGCCAGCAGCGTAGTTAGCGGGAGCACCGGGGAGCTGTTTTTT; cdr3_aa: CASSVVSGSTGELFF